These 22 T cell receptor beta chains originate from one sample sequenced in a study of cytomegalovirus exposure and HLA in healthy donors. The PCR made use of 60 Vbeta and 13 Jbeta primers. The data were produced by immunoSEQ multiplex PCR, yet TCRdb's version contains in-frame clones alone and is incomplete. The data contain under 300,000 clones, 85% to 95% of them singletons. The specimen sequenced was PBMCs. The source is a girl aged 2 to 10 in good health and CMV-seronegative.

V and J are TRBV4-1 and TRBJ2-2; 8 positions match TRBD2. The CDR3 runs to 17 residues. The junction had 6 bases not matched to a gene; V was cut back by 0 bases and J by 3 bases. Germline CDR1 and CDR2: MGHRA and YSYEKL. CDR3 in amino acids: CASSQDVVAGYTGELFF. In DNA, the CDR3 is TGCGCCAGCAGCCAAGATGTGGTAGCGGGGTACACCGGGGAGCTGTTTTTT.

The CDR3: CASSLHSYQETQYF. The CDR3 DNA reads TGTGCCAGCAGTTTACACAGCTACCAAGAGACCCAGTACTTC. The V call is TRBV27, the J call TRBJ2-5; D remains unclear. CDR3 length: 14 amino acids. V lost 2 bases and J 0 bases, leaving 7 bases between the germline ends. The germline gives CDR1 MNHEY, CDR2 SMNVEV (reference sequence).

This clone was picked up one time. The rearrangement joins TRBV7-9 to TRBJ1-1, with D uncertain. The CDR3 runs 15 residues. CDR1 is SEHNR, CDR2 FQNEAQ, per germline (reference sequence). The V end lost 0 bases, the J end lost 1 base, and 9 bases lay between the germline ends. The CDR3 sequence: CASSLAAGTNTEAFF. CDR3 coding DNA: TGTGCCAGCAGCTTAGCGGCAGGAACGAACACTGAAGCTTTCTTT.

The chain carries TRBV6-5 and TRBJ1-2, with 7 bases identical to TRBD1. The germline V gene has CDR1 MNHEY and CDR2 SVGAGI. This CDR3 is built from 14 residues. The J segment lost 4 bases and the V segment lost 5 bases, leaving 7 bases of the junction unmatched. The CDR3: CASSHKPGGYGYTF. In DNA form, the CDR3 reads TGTGCCAGCAGTCACAAACCAGGGGGCTATGGCTACACCTTC.

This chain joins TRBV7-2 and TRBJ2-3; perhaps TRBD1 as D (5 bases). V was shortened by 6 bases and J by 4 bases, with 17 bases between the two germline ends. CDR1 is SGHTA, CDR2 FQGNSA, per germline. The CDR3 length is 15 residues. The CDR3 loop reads CASSRSMLGADTQYF. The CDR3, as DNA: TGTGCCAGCAGTCGATCGATGCTAGGGGCAGATACGCAGTATTTT. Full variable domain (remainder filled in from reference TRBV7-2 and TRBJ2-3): GAGVSQSPSNKVTEKGKDVELRCDPISGHTALYWYRQSLGQGLEFLIYFQGNSAPDKSGLPSDRFSAERTGGSVSTLTIQRTQQEDSAVYLCASSRSMLGADTQYFGPGTRLTVL.

DNA for the CDR3: TGCGCCAGCAGTGAGTTCAGGACAGGTCTCAGGAATGAGCAGTTCTTC. Translation gives CASSEFRTGLRNEQFF. The rearrangement links TRBV10-1 to TRBJ2-1; TRBD1 matches at 7 bases. The CDR3 extends over 16 amino acids. The V gene's germline CDR1 is WNHNN and CDR2 SYGVQD (reference sequence). The ends lost 1 base at V and 7 bases at J; junction bases unmatched: 10.

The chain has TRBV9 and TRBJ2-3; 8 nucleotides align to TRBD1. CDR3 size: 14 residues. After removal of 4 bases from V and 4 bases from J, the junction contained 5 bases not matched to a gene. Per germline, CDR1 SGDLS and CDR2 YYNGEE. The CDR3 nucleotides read TGTGCCAGCAGCTCCAGGACAGGGTCAGATACGCAGTATTTT. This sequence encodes CASSSRTGSDTQYF.

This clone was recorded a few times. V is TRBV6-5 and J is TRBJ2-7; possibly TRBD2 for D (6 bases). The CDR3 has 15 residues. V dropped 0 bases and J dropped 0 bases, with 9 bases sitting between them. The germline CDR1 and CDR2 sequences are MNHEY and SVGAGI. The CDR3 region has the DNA TGTGCCAGCAGTTACTCACGGGGGAGCTCCTACGAGCAGTACTTC. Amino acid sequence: CASSYSRGSSYEQYF.

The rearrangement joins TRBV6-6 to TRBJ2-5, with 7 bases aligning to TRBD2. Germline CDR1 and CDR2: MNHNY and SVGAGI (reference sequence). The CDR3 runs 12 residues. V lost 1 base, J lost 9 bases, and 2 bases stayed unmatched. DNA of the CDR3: TGTGCCAGCAGTTACTGGGGGGGGGCCCAGTACTTC. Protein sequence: CASSYWGGAQYF.

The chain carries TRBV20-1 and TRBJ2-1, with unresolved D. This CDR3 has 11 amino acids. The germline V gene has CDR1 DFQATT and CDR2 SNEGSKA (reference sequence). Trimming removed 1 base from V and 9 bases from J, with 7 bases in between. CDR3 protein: CSARVISEQFF. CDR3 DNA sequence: TGCAGTGCTAGAGTCATCAGTGAGCAGTTCTTC.

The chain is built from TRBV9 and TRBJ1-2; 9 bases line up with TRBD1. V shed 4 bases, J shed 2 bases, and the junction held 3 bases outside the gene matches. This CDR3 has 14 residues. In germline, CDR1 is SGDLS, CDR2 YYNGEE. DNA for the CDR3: TGTGCCAGCAGCTTCGGGACAGGGAACTATGGCTACACCTTC. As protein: CASSFGTGNYGYTF.

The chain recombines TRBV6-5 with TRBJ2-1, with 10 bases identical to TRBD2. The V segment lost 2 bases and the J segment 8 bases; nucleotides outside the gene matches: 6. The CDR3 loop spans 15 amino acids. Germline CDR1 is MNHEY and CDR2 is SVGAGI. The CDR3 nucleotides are TGTGCCAGCAGTTACGGGACTAGCGTTTATGATGAGCAGTTCTTC. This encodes CASSYGTSVYDEQFF.

The CDR3 spells CASRGTGGWGDTQYF. The CDR3, as DNA: TGTGCCAGCAGGGGGACAGGGGGCTGGGGAGATACGCAGTATTTT. This chain uses TRBV27 with TRBJ2-3, with 12 bases fitting TRBD1. Unmatched junction bases numbered 6, after V lost 6 bases and J lost 5 bases. There are 15 residues in the CDR3. Germline assignment: CDR1 MNHEY and CDR2 SMNVEV (reference sequence).

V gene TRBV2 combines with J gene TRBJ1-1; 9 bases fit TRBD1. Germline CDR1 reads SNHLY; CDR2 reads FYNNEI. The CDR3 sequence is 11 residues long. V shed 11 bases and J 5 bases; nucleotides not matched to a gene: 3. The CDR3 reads CAETGGTEAFF. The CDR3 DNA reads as TGTGCCGAGACAGGGGGGACTGAAGCTTTCTTT.

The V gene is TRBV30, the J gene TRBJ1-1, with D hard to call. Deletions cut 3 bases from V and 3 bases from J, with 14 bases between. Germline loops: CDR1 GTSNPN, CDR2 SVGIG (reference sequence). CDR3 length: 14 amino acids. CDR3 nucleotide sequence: TGTGCCTGGAGCCCACTGAGTATAGACACTGAAGCTTTCTTT. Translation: CAWSPLSIDTEAFF.

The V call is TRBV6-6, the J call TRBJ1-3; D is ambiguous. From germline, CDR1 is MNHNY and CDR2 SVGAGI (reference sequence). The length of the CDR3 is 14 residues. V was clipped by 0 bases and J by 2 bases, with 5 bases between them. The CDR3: CASSYSAAGNTIYF. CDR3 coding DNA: TGTGCCAGCAGTTACTCGGCCGCTGGAAACACCATATATTTT.

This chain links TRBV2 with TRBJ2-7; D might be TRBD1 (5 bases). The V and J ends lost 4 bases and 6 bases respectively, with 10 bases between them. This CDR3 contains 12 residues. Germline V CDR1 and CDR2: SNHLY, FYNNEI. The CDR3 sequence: CASSALTGEQYF. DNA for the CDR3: TGTGCCAGCAGTGCCCTTACAGGCGAGCAGTACTTC.

Here the CDR3 reads CASRERAYNEQFF. CDR3 DNA: TGTGCCAGCAGAGAGCGGGCGTACAATGAGCAGTTCTTC. The chain is built from TRBV2 and TRBJ2-1, with D possibly TRBD2 on 6 matching bases. V was cut by 6 bases and J by 4 bases, with 10 bases left in between. Germline V CDR1 and CDR2: SNHLY, FYNNEI. The CDR3 covers 13 residues.

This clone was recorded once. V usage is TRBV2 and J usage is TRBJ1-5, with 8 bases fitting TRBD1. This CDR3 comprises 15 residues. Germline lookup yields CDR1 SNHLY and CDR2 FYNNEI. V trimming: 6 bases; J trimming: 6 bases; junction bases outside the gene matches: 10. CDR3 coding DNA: TGTGCCAGCAGCGCTATTCAGGGGGCGGGTCAGCCCCAGCATTTT. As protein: CASSAIQGAGQPQHF.

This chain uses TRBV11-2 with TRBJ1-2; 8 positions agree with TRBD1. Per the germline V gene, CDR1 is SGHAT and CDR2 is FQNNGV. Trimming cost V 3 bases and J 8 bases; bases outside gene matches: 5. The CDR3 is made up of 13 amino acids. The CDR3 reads CASSFTDRGGYTF. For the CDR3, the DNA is TGTGCCAGCAGCTTTACCGACAGGGGCGGCTACACCTTC.

CDR3 region: CASSSDLGQARGTQYF. Here the CDR3 DNA reads TGCGCCAGCAGCTCAGACTTGGGACAGGCCAGAGGGACCCAGTACTTC. The rearrangement links TRBV5-1 to TRBJ2-5; 8 nucleotides agree with TRBD1. This CDR3 contains 16 residues. Losses at the gene ends were 3 bases for V and 7 bases for J; bases not matched to a gene: 14. Germline V CDR1 and CDR2: SGHRS, YFSETQ. Combining the CDR3 with reference TRBV5-1 and TRBJ2-5 gives the whole variable domain KAGVTQTPRYLIKTRGQQVTLSCSPISGHRSVSWYQQTPGQGLQFLFEYFSETQRNKGNFPGRFSGRQFSNSRSEMNVSTLELGDSALYLCASSSDLGQARGTQYFGPGTRLLVL.

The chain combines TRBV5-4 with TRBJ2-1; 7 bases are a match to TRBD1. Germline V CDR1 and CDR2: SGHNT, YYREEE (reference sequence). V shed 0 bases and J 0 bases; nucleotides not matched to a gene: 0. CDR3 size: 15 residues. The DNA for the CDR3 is TGTGCCAGCAGCTTGGACAGGGGCTCCTACAATGAGCAGTTCTTC. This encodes CASSLDRGSYNEQFF.